A selection of T cell receptor beta chains follows, all from one sample in a study of T cell changes during pregnancy in multiple sclerosis. TCRdb keeps only in-frame clones here, not all; method: immunoSEQ multiplex PCR. Of 100,000 or so clones in the sample, approximately 94% were seen once. The sample in question was peripheral blood, obtained before pregnancy. All receptors come from a female donor with multiple sclerosis, enrolled in a pregnancy study. The CDR3 runs from the conserved cysteine through the conserved F or W. Each record gives: clone size, V gene, D gene, J gene, CDR3 DNA, CDR3 protein. The D gene is left open where the match is weak. Where a row states a size, it is once, few, many or the class of an expanded clone; other rows omit it.

size: -
V: TRBV4-1
D: TRBD2
J: TRBJ2-1
DNA: TGCGCCAGCAGCCGTGGGGGAGGGCCCTACAATGAGCAGTTCTTC
CDR3: CASSRGGGPYNEQFF

size: once
V: TRBV4-1
D: -
J: TRBJ2-2
DNA: TGCGCCAGCAGCCAGGCCCTCAGGGGGGAGCTGTTTTTT
CDR3: CASSQALRGELFF

size: -
V: TRBV5-6
D: TRBD1
J: TRBJ2-7
DNA: TGTGCCAGCAGCTTGGGTCTCAGGGGGCTGTACGAGCAGTACTTC
CDR3: CASSLGLRGLYEQYF

size: -
V: TRBV10-2
D: TRBD1
J: TRBJ1-1
DNA: TGCGCCAGCTTGGACAGGGCGAAGTACACTGAAGCTTTCTTT
CDR3: CASLDRAKYTEAFF

size: -
V: TRBV2
D: -
J: TRBJ2-1
DNA: TGTGCCAGCCTCAACGGACTAACTATCTACAATGAGCAGTTCTTC
CDR3: CASLNGLTIYNEQFF

size: -
V: TRBV5-4
D: TRBD1
J: TRBJ1-2
DNA: TGTGCCAGCAGCTTGGCCCCGGGAGGGGGCGATGGCTACACCTTC
CDR3: CASSLAPGGGDGYTF

size: -
V: TRBV19
D: -
J: TRBJ1-2
DNA: TGTGCCAGTAGTATCTCGACAGGTGTCTATGGCTACACCTTC
CDR3: CASSISTGVYGYTF

size: -
V: TRBV15
D: TRBD1
J: TRBJ1-4
DNA: TGTGCCACCAGCACCTCACCACAGGGGGGGGATGAAAAACTGTTTTTT
CDR3: CATSTSPQGGDEKLFF

size: -
V: TRBV18
D: TRBD2
J: TRBJ2-5
DNA: TGTGCCAGCTCACCACCGGGACTAGCGGGAGGAGAGACCCAGTACTTC
CDR3: CASSPPGLAGGETQYF

size: -
V: TRBV7-9
D: -
J: TRBJ2-7
DNA: TGTGCCAGCACCTTTGAGGCCACCTACGAGCAGTACTTC
CDR3: CASTFEATYEQYF